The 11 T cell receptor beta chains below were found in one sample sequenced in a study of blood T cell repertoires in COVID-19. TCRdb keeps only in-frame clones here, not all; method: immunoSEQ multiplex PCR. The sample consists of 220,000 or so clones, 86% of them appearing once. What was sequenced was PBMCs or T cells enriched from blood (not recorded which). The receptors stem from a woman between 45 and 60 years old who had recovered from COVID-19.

The CDR3 DNA is TGTGCCAGCTCCCGTGGCCCGGGGTCCACTGAAGCTTTCTTT. Translation: CASSRGPGSTEAFF. The chain recombines TRBV18 with TRBJ1-1; unclear D gene. V was pared by 6 bases and J by 4 bases, with 15 bases between. CDR1 and CDR2 (germline): KGHSH, LQKENI. There are 14 residues in the CDR3.

For the CDR3, the DNA is TGTGCCACCAGTGGTTCAGAGACTAGCGGGAGGAGATCCTACAATGAGCAGTTCTTC. Its protein product is CATSGSETSGRRSYNEQFF. The chain combines TRBV24-1 with TRBJ2-1; 13 positions match TRBD2. V shed 5 bases and J 1 base; nucleotides not matched to a gene: 10. CDR3 length: 19 amino acids. Germline V CDR1 and CDR2: KGHDR, SFDVKD.

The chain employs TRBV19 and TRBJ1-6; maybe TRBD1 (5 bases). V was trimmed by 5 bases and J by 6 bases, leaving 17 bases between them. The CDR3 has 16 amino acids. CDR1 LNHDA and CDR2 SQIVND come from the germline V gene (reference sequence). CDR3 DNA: TGTGCCAGTAGTCCACGGCGGAGGGGAGTTAATTCACCCCTCCACTTT. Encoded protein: CASSPRRRGVNSPLHF.

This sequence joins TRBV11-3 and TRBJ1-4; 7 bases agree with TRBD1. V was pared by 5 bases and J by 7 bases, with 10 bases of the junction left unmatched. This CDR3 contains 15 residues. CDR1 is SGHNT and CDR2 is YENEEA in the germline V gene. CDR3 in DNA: TGTGCCAGCAGCAACAGGGGCACTACCTTTGAAAAACTGTTTTTT. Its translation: CASSNRGTTFEKLFF.

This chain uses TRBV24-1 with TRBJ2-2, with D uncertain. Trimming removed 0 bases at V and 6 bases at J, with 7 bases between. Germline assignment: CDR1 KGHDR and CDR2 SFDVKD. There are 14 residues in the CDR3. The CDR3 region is CATSDLLSPGELFF. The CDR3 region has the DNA TGTGCCACCAGTGATTTGTTATCCCCCGGGGAGCTGTTTTTT.

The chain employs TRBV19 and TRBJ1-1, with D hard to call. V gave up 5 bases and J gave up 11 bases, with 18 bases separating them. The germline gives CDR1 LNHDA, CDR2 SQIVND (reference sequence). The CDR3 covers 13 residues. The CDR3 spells CASSDGQAGEAFF. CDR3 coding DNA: TGTGCCAGTAGTGATGGGCAAGCCGGTGAGGCTTTCTTT.

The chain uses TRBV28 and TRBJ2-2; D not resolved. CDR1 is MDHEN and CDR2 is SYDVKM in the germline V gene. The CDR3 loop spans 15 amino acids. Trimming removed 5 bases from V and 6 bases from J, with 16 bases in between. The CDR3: CASSLTRVRSGELFF. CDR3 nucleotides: TGTGCCAGCAGTCTCACCCGGGTGAGGTCCGGGGAGCTGTTTTTT.

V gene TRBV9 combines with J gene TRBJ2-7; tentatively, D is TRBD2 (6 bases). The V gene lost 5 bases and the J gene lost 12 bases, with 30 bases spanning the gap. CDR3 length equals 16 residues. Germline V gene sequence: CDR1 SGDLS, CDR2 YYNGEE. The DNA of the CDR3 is TGTGCCAGCAGACCTTACTCCTCGGACGGGGCTTTGGGACTGTACTTC. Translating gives CASRPYSSDGALGLYF.

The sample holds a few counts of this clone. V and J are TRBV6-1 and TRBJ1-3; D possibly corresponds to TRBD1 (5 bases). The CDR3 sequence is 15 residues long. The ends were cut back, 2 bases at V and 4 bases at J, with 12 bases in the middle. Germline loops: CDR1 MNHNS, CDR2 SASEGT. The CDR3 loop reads CASSEPRVSGNTIYF. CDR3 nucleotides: TGTGCCAGCAGTGAACCCAGGGTATCAGGAAACACCATATATTTT.

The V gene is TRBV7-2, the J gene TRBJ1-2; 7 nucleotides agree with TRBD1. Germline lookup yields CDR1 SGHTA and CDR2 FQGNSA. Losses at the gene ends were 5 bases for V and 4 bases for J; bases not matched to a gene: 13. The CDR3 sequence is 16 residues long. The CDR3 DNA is TGTGCCAGCAGCCCAGTGTCTAGGGGGCAAGGCTATGGCTACACCTTC. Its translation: CASSPVSRGQGYGYTF.

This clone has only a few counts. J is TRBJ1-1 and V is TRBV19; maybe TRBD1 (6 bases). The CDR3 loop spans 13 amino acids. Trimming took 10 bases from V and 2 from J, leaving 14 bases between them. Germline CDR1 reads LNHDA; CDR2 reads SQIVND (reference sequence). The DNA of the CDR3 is TGTGCCACCACAGGGACCCTTAACACTGAAGCTTTCTTT. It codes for CATTGTLNTEAFF. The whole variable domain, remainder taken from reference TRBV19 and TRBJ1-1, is DGGITQSPKYLFRKEGQNVTLSCEQNLNHDAMYWYRQDPGQGLRLIYYSQIVNDFQKGDIAEGYSVSREKKESFPLTVTSAQKNPTAFYLCATTGTLNTEAFFGQGTRLTVV.